This TCR beta chain was sequenced in a study of cytomegalovirus exposure and HLA in healthy donors. Study findings and constraints: TCR beta V segments were, for the most part, productive about 87% or about 30% of the time in an earlier analysis.

PCR primers comprised 60 Vbeta and 13 Jbeta primers. Data came from immunoSEQ multiplex PCR; TCRdb stores just in-frame clones and leaves some out. The sample holds some 140,000 clones, around 74% seen once. To note about this clone: Its specificity is not known.

Germline-derived CDR1 and CDR2 are SGHTA and FQGNSA. CDR3 size: 15 residues. V lost 5 bases to trimming and J lost 6 bases, with 19 bases between them. What was sequenced was PBMCs. The chain links TRBV7-2 to TRBJ2-5; tentative D call: TRBD1 (6 bases). The TCR sequence derives from a young man in good health and CMV-seropositive. The CDR3 sequence: CASSALLQGRKTQYF. In DNA, the CDR3 is TGTGCCAGCAGCGCCCTCCTACAGGGAAGAAAGACCCAGTACTTC.